The next 22 T cell receptor beta chains were all read from a single sample in a study of OX40 agonist ivuxolimab in advanced cancers. The protocol was immunoSEQ multiplex PCR, while the TCRdb copy is restricted to in-frame clones and leaves out a portion. The sample has 80,000 to 100,000 clones; 90% are singletons. Sequenced here: CD4+ or CD8+ T cells sorted from blood, sampled in a trial of the OX40 agonist ivuxolimab. The receptors were sampled from an adult with an advanced solid tumor such as melanoma, head and neck, liver or kidney cancer.

The J gene is TRBJ2-7, the V gene TRBV7-3; perhaps TRBD2 as D (5 bases). This CDR3 contains 15 residues. V was cut by 5 bases and J by 6 bases, with 20 bases left in between. The germline V gene has CDR1 SGHTA and CDR2 FQGTGA. The CDR3 sequence is CASSTQRAPISEQYF. The DNA for the CDR3 is TGTGCCAGCAGCACCCAGAGGGCACCAATCTCCGAGCAGTACTTC.

This chain joins TRBV29-1 and TRBJ2-2; 13 bases align to TRBD2. The V segment lost 6 bases and the J segment 4 bases; nucleotides outside the gene matches: 11. CDR1 is SQVTM and CDR2 is ANQGSEA in the germline V gene. CDR3 length equals 17 residues. CDR3 in DNA: TGCAGCGTGGTAACTCCCCGGACTAGCGGGAGCACCGGGGAGCTGTTTTTT. This gives the protein CSVVTPRTSGSTGELFF.

The chain joins TRBV11-2 to TRBJ1-5, with 8 bases that match TRBD1. The CDR3 length is 17 residues. V gave up 5 bases and J gave up 0 bases; unmatched junction bases: 9. Per germline, CDR1 SGHAT and CDR2 FQNNGV. The chain's CDR3 is CASSHGTGSYSNQPQHF. The CDR3 nucleotides read TGTGCCAGCAGCCATGGGACAGGCAGCTATAGCAATCAGCCCCAGCATTTT.

The chain combines TRBV5-4 with TRBJ1-2; 10 positions agree with TRBD1. V lost 4 bases and J lost 0; bases outside the gene matches: 9. Germline CDR1 is SGHNT and CDR2 is YYREEE (reference sequence). This CDR3 has 17 amino acids. This chain's CDR3 is CASSLRQGAIANYGYTF. As DNA, the CDR3 is TGTGCCAGCAGCCTAAGACAGGGGGCTATAGCTAACTATGGCTACACCTTC.

The chain recombines TRBV30 with TRBJ1-3; D ambiguous. Trimming took 1 base from V and 2 from J, leaving 15 bases between them. The length of the CDR3 is 16 residues. The germline gives CDR1 GTSNPN, CDR2 SVGIG (reference sequence). CDR3 region: CAWSGGRAAPGNTIYF. For the CDR3, the DNA is TGTGCCTGGAGTGGAGGTCGAGCAGCGCCTGGAAACACCATATATTTT.

The chain uses TRBV4-1 and TRBJ1-5; D not resolved. Trimming stripped 0 bases from V and 6 bases from J, with 12 bases between. The CDR3 has 15 amino acids. Germline-derived CDR1 and CDR2 are MGHRA and YSYEKL. The CDR3 is CASSQDGVAGQPQHF. CDR3 nucleotide sequence: TGCGCCAGCAGCCAAGACGGGGTAGCGGGTCAGCCCCAGCATTTT.

The genes are TRBV5-1 and TRBJ1-1, with a possible D match to TRBD1 (6 bases). Trimming cost V 4 bases and J 1 base, with 11 bases left between them. The CDR3 runs 14 residues. Germline V CDR1 and CDR2: SGHRS, YFSETQ. The CDR3: CASSLATGNTEAFF. The CDR3 coding sequence is TGCGCCAGCAGCCTCGCGACAGGGAACACTGAAGCTTTCTTT.

The V and J genes are TRBV28 and TRBJ1-1, with D unresolved. The CDR3 is 14 residues long. Germline V CDR1 and CDR2: MDHEN, SYDVKM. V lost 1 base and J 6 bases, leaving 12 bases between the germline ends. The CDR3 region is CASSLSGRAPEAFF. CDR3 in DNA: TGTGCCAGCAGTTTATCCGGGAGGGCCCCTGAAGCTTTCTTT.

V gene TRBV4-1 combines with J gene TRBJ2-3; maybe TRBD1 (5 bases). V lost 3 bases to trimming and J lost 3 bases, with 13 bases between them. The germline gives CDR1 MGHRA, CDR2 YSYEKL. The CDR3 is made up of 15 amino acids. The CDR3 DNA reads TGCGCCAGCAGCCAGGTGGGGCTACTAACAGATACGCAGTATTTT. This gives the protein CASSQVGLLTDTQYF.

The chain carries TRBV5-1 and TRBJ2-7, with 8 bases aligning to TRBD2. Per germline, CDR1 SGHRS and CDR2 YFSETQ. The CDR3 is 14 amino acids. V lost 0 bases and J lost 3; bases outside the gene matches: 2. CDR3 DNA: TGCGCCAGCAGCTTGGACGGGAGGGGCTACGAGCAGTACTTC. It encodes CASSLDGRGYEQYF. The whole variable domain, remainder taken from reference TRBV5-1 and TRBJ2-7, is KAGVTQTPRYLIKTRGQQVTLSCSPISGHRSVSWYQQTPGQGLQFLFEYFSETQRNKGNFPGRFSGRQFSNSRSEMNVSTLELGDSALYLCASSLDGRGYEQYFGPGTRLTVT.

DNA of the CDR3: TGCACAGGGGAGGGTGGCTTGGAATATGGCTACACCTTC. Translated: CTGEGGLEYGYTF. The V call is TRBV5-1, the J call TRBJ1-2; 7 bases map to TRBD1. The germline V gene has CDR1 SGHRS and CDR2 YFSETQ. The CDR3 covers 13 residues.

As concerns this clone: The junction differs from germline at one of its ends, possibly a read error. J is TRBJ2-2 and V is TRBV7-7, with TRBD2 matching 8 bases. CDR1 and CDR2 from the germline V gene are SSHAT and FNYEAQ (reference sequence). The CDR3 consists of 15 residues. CDR3 sequence: CASSLSGTIDGELFF. The DNA for the CDR3 is TGTGCTAGCAGCCTTAGCGGGACCATAGACGGGGAGCTGTTTTTT.

This chain links TRBV19 with TRBJ2-5; the match to TRBD1 covers 9 bases. J lost 2 bases, V lost 6 bases, and 7 bases had no gene match. This CDR3 is built from 15 residues. The germline V gene has CDR1 LNHDA and CDR2 SQIVND (reference sequence). The CDR3 nucleotides are TGTGCCAGTAGGGGACAGGGCGTATGGCAAGAGACCCAGTACTTC. It yields the protein CASRGQGVWQETQYF.

This rearrangement joins TRBV29-1 to TRBJ2-3, with D unresolved. V lost 8 bases, J lost 2 bases, and 20 bases lay in between. The germline V gene has CDR1 SQVTM and CDR2 ANQGSEA. This CDR3 comprises 15 residues. CDR3 in DNA: TGCAGCCCTGATCTTCCGTGGTCCCTCACAGATACGCAGTATTTT. It encodes CSPDLPWSLTDTQYF.

The chain recombines TRBV7-9 with TRBJ1-1; no reliable D call. With 9 bases removed from V and 5 bases from J, the gap between germline ends came to 7 bases. Germline CDR1 SEHNR, CDR2 FQNEAQ (reference sequence). The CDR3 is made up of 10 amino acids. Written as DNA, the CDR3 is TGTGCCAGTGGTGTGACTGAAGCTTTCTTT. This translates into CASGVTEAFF.

With regard to this clone: Mismatch with germline at one junction end may stem from a read error. The chain joins TRBV7-7 to TRBJ2-5, with 8 bases lining up with TRBD1. CDR1 SSHAT and CDR2 FNYEAQ come from the germline V gene (reference sequence). The length of the CDR3 is 16 residues. CDR3 coding DNA: TGTGCTAGCAGCTTAGCTCCCGGACAGGGTCAAGAGACCCAGTACTTC. Translation gives CASSLAPGQGQETQYF.

The chain recombines TRBV9 with TRBJ1-3; TRBD1 agrees at 7 bases. Germline CDR1 and CDR2: SGDLS and YYNGEE. The CDR3 sequence is 16 residues long. The J segment lost 2 bases and the V segment lost 4 bases, leaving 9 bases of the junction unmatched. The CDR3 loop is CASSSPDRATGNTIYF. DNA of the CDR3: TGTGCCAGCAGCTCTCCCGACAGGGCCACTGGAAACACCATATATTTT.

V is TRBV29-1 and J is TRBJ2-7, with TRBD1 as a possible D gene (6 bases). Germline assignment: CDR1 SQVTM and CDR2 ANQGSEA. V was trimmed by 4 bases and J by 4 bases, leaving 14 bases between them. CDR3 length equals 13 residues. In DNA, the CDR3 is TGCAGCGTTGCGGGACATGGAAGTTACGAGCAGTACTTC. Encoded protein: CSVAGHGSYEQYF.

The V gene is TRBV11-1, the J gene TRBJ2-1, with D perhaps TRBD2 (7 bases). CDR3 length equals 15 residues. Deletions cut 1 base from V and 3 bases from J, with 10 bases between. Germline V CDR1 and CDR2: SGHAT, FQDESV (reference sequence). The CDR3 here is CASSLVRGGYNEQFF. The CDR3 nucleotides read TGTGCCAGCAGCTTAGTGAGGGGGGGCTACAATGAGCAGTTCTTC.

The chain has TRBV10-3 and TRBJ2-1; TRBD2 might be the D (6 bases). The CDR3 consists of 16 residues. Germline CDR1 and CDR2: ENHRY and SYGVKD. Trimming took off 4 bases at V and 7 bases at J, with 20 bases between the two ends. CDR3 sequence reads: CAISGHGGSKVNEQFF. In DNA, the CDR3 is TGTGCCATCAGTGGTCATGGGGGGTCGAAAGTTAATGAGCAGTTCTTC.

The rearrangement links TRBV5-6 to TRBJ2-7, with TRBD1 matching over 8 bases. CDR3 length equals 17 residues. Germline CDR1 reads SGHDT; CDR2 reads YYEEEE. With V trimmed by 1 base and J by 2 bases, 11 bases remained unmatched. CDR3 sequence: CASSLSGQGSVTYEQYF. CDR3 in DNA: TGTGCCAGCAGCTTGAGCGGACAGGGTTCGGTCACCTACGAGCAGTACTTC.

The CDR3 sequence: CASSRDHRTDTQYF. The CDR3 bases are TGTGCCAGCAGCCGGGACCACCGCACAGATACGCAGTATTTT. The rearrangement uses TRBV7-6 and TRBJ2-3; either TRBD1 or TRBD2 may supply D (5 bases each). This CDR3 region has 14 residues. The V end lost 5 bases, the J end lost 1 base, and 10 bases lay between the germline ends. The germline V gene has CDR1 SGHVS and CDR2 FNYEAQ.